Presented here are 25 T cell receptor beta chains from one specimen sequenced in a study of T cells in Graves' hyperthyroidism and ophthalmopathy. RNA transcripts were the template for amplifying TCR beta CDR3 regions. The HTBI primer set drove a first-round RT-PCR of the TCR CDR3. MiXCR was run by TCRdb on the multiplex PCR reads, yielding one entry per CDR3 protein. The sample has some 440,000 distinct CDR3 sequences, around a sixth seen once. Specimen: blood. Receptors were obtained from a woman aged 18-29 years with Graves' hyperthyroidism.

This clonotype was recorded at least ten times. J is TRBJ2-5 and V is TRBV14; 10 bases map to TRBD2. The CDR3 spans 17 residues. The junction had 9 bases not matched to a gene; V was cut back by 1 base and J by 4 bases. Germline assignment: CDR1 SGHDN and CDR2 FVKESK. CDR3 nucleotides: TGTGCCAGCAGCCAAGGGGTTCCTAGCGGGAGCATAGAGACCCAGTACTTC. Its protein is CASSQGVPSGSIETQYF.

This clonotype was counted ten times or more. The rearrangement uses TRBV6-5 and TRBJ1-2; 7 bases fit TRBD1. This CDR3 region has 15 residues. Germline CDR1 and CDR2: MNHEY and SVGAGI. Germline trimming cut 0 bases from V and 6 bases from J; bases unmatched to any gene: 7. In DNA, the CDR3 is TGTGCCAGCAGTTACTCGGACAGGCGAAATCATGGCTACACCTTC. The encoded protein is CASSYSDRRNHGYTF.

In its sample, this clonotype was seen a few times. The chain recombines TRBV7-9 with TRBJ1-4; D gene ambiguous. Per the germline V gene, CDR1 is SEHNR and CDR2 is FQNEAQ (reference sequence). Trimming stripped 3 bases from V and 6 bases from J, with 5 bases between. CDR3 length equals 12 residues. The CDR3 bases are TGTGCCAGCAGCTTGGCGGATGAAAAACTGTTTTTT. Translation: CASSLADEKLFF.

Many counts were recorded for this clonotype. CDR3 nucleotides: TGTGCCAGCAGTCGGGACAGGGGTTCACCGAACACCGGGGAGCTGTTTTTT. Translation gives CASSRDRGSPNTGELFF. V usage is TRBV2 and J usage is TRBJ2-2; 10 bases align to TRBD1. After removal of 5 bases from V and 0 bases from J, the junction contained 6 bases not matched to a gene. The CDR3 covers 17 residues. Germline V CDR1 and CDR2: SNHLY, FYNNEI.

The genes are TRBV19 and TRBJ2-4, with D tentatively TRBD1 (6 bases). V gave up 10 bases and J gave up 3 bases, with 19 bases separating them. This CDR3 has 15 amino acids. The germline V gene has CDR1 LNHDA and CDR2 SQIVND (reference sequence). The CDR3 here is CATQPQGFGKNIQYF. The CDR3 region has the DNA TGTGCCACCCAACCCCAGGGGTTTGGCAAAAACATTCAGTACTTC.

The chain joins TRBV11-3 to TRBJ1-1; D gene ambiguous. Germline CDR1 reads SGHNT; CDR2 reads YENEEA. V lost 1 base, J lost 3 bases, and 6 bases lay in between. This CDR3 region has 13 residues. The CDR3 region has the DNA TGTGCCAGCAGCTTAGTAGTGGACACTGAAGCTTTCTTT. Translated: CASSLVVDTEAFF. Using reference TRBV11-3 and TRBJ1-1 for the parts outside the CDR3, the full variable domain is EAGVVQSPRYKIIEKKQPVAFWCNPISGHNTLYWYLQNLGQGPELLIRYENEEAVDDSQLPKDRFSAERLKGVDSTLKIQPAELGDSAVYLCASSLVVDTEAFFGQGTRLTVV.

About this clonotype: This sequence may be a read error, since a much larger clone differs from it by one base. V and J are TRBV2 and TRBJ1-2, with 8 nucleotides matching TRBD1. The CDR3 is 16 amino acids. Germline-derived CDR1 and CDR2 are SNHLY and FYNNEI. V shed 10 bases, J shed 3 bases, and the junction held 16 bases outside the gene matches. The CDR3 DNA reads TGTGCCACCGAGTGCGCACGACAGGGGACCCACTATGGCTACACCTTC. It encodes CATECARQGTHYGYTF.

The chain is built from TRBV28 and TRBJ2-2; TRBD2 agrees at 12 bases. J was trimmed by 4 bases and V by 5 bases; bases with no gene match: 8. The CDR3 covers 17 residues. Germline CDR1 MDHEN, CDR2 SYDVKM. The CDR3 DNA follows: TGTGCCAGCAGTCTCTTGACTAGCGGGAGATTCACCGGGGAGCTGTTTTTT. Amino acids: CASSLLTSGRFTGELFF. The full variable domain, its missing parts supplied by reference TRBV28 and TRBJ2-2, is DVKVTQSSRYLVKRTGEKVFLECVQDMDHENMFWYRQDPGLGLRLIYFSYDVKMKEKGDIPEGYSVSREKKERFSLILESASTNQTSMYLCASSLLTSGRFTGELFFGEGSRLTVL.

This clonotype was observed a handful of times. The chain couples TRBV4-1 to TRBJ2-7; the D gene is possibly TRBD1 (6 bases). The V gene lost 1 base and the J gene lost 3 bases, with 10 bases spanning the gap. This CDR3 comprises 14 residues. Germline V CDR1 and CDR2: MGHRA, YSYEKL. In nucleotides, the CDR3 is TGCGCCAGCAGCCAAGTAGGACAGTTCTACGAGCAGTACTTC. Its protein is CASSQVGQFYEQYF.

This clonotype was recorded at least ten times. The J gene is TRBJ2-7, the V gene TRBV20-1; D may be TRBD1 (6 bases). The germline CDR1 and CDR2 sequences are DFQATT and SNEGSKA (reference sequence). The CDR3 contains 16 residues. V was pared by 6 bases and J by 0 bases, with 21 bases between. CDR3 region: CSALPLPGDFSYEQYF. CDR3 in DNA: TGCAGTGCCCTTCCCTTACCAGGGGATTTCTCCTACGAGCAGTACTTC.

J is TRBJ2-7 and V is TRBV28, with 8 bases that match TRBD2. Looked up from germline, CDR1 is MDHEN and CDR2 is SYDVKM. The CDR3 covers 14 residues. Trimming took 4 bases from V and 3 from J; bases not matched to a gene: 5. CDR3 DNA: TGTGCCAGCAGTTCCCCGGCGGGGGGCTACGAGCAGTACTTC. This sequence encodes CASSSPAGGYEQYF.

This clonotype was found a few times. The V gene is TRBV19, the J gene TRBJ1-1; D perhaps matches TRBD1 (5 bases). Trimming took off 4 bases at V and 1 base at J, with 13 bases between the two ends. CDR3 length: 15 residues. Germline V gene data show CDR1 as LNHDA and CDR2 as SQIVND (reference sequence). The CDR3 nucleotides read TGTGCCAGTAGTACCCTCGGGGGGGGGAACACTGAAGCTTTCTTT. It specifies CASSTLGGGNTEAFF.

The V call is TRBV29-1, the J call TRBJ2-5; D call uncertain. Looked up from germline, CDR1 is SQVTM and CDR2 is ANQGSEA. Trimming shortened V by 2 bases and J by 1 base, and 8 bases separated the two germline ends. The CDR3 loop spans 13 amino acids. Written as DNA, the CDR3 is TGCAGCGTTGAAAGTGAGGTCCAAGAGACCCAGTACTTC. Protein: CSVESEVQETQYF.

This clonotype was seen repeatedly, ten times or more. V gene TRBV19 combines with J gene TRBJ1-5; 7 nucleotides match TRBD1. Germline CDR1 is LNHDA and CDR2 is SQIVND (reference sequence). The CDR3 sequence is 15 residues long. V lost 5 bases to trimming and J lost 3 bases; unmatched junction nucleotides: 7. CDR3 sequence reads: CASSYYRGANQPQHF. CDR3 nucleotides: TGTGCCAGTAGTTACTACAGGGGCGCCAATCAGCCCCAGCATTTT.

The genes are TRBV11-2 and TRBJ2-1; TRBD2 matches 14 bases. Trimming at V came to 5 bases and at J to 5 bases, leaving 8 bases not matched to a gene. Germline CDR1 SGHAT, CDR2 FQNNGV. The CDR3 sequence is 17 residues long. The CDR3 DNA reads TGTGCCAGCAGCCCCGGGACTAGCGGGAGAAAGCACAATGAGCAGTTCTTC. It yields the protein CASSPGTSGRKHNEQFF. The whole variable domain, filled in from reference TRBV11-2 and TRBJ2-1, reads EAGVAQSPRYKIIEKRQSVAFWCNPISGHATLYWYQQILGQGPKLLIQFQNNGVVDDSQLPKDRFSAERLKGVDSTLKIQPAKLEDSAVYLCASSPGTSGRKHNEQFFGPGTRLTVL.

The CDR3 DNA reads as TGTGCCAGCAGCTTGGGAGGGTCAGGAGAATTTGGCTATGGCTACACCTTC. As protein: CASSLGGSGEFGYGYTF. The gene calls are TRBV5-4 and TRBJ1-2, with D uncertain. The germline V gene has CDR1 SGHNT and CDR2 YYREEE (reference sequence). The V and J ends lost 0 bases and 4 bases respectively, with 19 bases between them. The CDR3 runs to 17 residues. Combining the CDR3 with reference TRBV5-4 and TRBJ1-2 gives the whole variable domain ETGVTQSPTHLIKTRGQQVTLRCSSQSGHNTVSWYQQALGQGPQFIFQYYREEENGRGNFPPRFSGLQFPNYSSELNVNALELDDSALYLCASSLGGSGEFGYGYTFGSGTRLTVV.

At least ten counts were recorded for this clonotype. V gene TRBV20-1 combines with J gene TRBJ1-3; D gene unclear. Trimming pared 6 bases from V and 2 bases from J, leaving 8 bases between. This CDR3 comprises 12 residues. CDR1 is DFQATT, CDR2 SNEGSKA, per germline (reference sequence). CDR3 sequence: CSAPTPGNTIYF. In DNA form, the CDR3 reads TGCAGTGCCCCGACACCTGGAAACACCATATATTTT.

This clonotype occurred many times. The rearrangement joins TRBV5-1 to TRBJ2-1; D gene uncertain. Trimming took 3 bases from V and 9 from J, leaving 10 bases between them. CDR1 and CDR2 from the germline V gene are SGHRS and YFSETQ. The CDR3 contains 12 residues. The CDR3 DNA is TGCGCCAGCAGCTGGATTGGAGCTGAGCAGTTCTTC. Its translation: CASSWIGAEQFF.

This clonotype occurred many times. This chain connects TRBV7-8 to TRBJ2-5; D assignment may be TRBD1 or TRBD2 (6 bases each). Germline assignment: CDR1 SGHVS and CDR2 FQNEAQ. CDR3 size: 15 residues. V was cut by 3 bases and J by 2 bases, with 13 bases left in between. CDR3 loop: CASSFFIGGQETQYF. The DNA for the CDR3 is TGTGCCAGCAGCTTTTTTATAGGGGGGCAAGAGACCCAGTACTTC.

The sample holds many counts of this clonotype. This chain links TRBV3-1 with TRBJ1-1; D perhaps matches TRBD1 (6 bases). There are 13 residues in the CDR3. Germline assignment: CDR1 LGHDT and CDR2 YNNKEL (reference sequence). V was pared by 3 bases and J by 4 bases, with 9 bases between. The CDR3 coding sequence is TGTGCCAGCAGCCATCGAGGGGGCACTGAAGCTTTCTTT. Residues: CASSHRGGTEAFF.

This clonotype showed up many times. CDR3 nucleotide sequence: TGCGCCAGCAGCCTCGGGACAGGGATCCTAAATGAGCAGTTCTTC. It encodes CASSLGTGILNEQFF. The gene calls are TRBV5-1 and TRBJ2-1, with 9 bases lining up with TRBD1. J was trimmed by 7 bases and V by 4 bases; bases with no gene match: 9. Germline V lookup: CDR1 SGHRS, CDR2 YFSETQ. This CDR3 spans 15 amino acids.

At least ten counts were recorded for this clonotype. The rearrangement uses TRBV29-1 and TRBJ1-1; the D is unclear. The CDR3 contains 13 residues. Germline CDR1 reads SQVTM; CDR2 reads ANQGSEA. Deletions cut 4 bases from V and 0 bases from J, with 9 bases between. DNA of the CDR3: TGCAGCGTTGGAGAGGCCTTGAACACTGAAGCTTTCTTT. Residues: CSVGEALNTEAFF.

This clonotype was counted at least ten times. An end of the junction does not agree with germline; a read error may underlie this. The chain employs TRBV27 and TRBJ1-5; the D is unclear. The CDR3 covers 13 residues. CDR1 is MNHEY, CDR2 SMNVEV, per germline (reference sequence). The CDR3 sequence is CASSFNSDQPQHF. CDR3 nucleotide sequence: TGTGCCAGCAGTTTTAATAGCGATCAGCCCCAGCATTTT.

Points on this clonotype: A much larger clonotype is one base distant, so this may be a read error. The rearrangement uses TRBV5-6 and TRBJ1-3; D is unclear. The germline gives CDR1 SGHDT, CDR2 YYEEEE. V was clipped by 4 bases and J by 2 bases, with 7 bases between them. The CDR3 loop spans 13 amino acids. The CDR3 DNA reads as TGTGCCAGCAGCCAAGGGCCTGGAAACACCATATATTTT. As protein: CASSQGPGNTIYF.

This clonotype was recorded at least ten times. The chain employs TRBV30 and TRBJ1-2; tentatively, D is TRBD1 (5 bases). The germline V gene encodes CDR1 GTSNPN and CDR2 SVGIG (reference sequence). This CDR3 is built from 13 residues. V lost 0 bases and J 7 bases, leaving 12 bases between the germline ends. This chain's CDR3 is CAWSVRGARGYTF. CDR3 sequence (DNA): TGTGCCTGGAGTGTACGAGGGGCCCGTGGCTACACCTTC.